The 29 T cell receptor beta chains presented below share a single source sample, sequenced in a study of T cells in pancreatic ductal adenocarcinoma. Selected pancreatic ductal adenocarcinoma patients had undergone surgery without neoadjuvant therapy. TCRdb keeps only in-frame clones here, not all; method: immunoSEQ multiplex PCR. The sample contains about 4,600 clones, 68% of which appear only once. The sample consisted of pancreatic tumor tissue. All receptors come from a human donor with pancreatic ductal adenocarcinoma.

This clone has just one count. V gene TRBV5-1 combines with J gene TRBJ2-1; D ambiguous. Trimming cost V 7 bases and J 7 bases, with 15 bases left between them. Germline CDR1 SGHRS, CDR2 YFSETQ. CDR3 size: 13 residues. CDR3: CASAYGWGNEQFF. CDR3 DNA: TGCGCCAGCGCTTACGGCTGGGGTAATGAGCAGTTCTTC.

The gene calls are TRBV5-1 and TRBJ2-3, with D possibly being TRBD1 (6 bases). The CDR3 runs 16 residues. V lost 0 bases and J 6 bases, leaving 17 bases between the germline ends. Germline assignment: CDR1 SGHRS and CDR2 YFSETQ. In DNA form, the CDR3 reads TGCGCCAGCAGCTTGGGACCTTCGACAGGCGGCGATACGCAGTATTTT. Translated: CASSLGPSTGGDTQYF.

The rearrangement joins TRBV7-2 to TRBJ2-7, with 9 nucleotides matching TRBD1. Germline V lookup: CDR1 SGHTA, CDR2 FQGNSA. There are 15 residues in the CDR3. The junction had 8 bases not matched to a gene; V was cut back by 4 bases and J by 4 bases. The CDR3 here is CASSSGTGLWYEQYF. The CDR3, as DNA: TGTGCCAGCAGCTCCGGGACAGGGCTTTGGTACGAGCAGTACTTC.

The table lists this clone with a few counts. The chain couples TRBV5-1 to TRBJ1-2; D may be TRBD1 (5 bases). V was shortened by 0 bases and J by 2 bases, with 8 bases between the two germline ends. The CDR3 is 14 residues long. Germline V gene lookup returns CDR1 SGHRS and CDR2 YFSETQ. The CDR3 here is CASSLAGGNYGYTF. CDR3 DNA sequence: TGCGCCAGCAGCTTGGCCGGGGGGAACTATGGCTACACCTTC. Together with reference TRBV5-1 and TRBJ1-2, the CDR3 gives the full variable domain: KAGVTQTPRYLIKTRGQQVTLSCSPISGHRSVSWYQQTPGQGLQFLFEYFSETQRNKGNFPGRFSGRQFSNSRSEMNVSTLELGDSALYLCASSLAGGNYGYTFGSGTRLTVV.

The rearrangement joins TRBV7-9 to TRBJ2-3; the D is unclear. The CDR3 spans 12 residues. Trimming pared 3 bases from V and 0 bases from J, leaving 1 base between. Germline CDR1 is SEHNR and CDR2 is FQNEAQ (reference sequence). CDR3 in amino acids: CASSFSTDTQYF. CDR3 DNA sequence: TGTGCCAGCAGCTTTAGCACAGATACGCAGTATTTT.

The genes are TRBV30 and TRBJ2-3; D unclear. In germline, CDR1 is GTSNPN, CDR2 SVGIG (reference sequence). The ends were cut back, 1 base at V and 2 bases at J, with 4 bases in the middle. The CDR3 has 12 residues. The CDR3 DNA sequence: TGTGCCTGGAGTGGGTTCACAGATACGCAGTATTTT. Protein: CAWSGFTDTQYF.

V usage is TRBV28 and J usage is TRBJ2-7; no definite D call. The CDR3 has 11 residues. V was pared by 7 bases and J by 2 bases, with 6 bases between. CDR1 is MDHEN and CDR2 is SYDVKM in the germline V gene. The CDR3 here is CASIGAYEQYF. CDR3 sequence (DNA): TGTGCCAGCATTGGAGCCTACGAGCAGTACTTC.

The J gene is TRBJ1-5, the V gene TRBV28; D remains unclear. The CDR3 is 13 amino acids. The V end was cut by 6 bases, the J end by 7 bases, with 13 bases between. Germline CDR1 MDHEN, CDR2 SYDVKM. The CDR3 coding sequence is TGTGCCAGCAGGAGGGCGGGCGGGCAGCCCCAGCATTTT. Translation gives CASRRAGGQPQHF.

J is TRBJ1-1 and V is TRBV5-4; weak D call: TRBD1 (6 bases). CDR1 is SGHNT, CDR2 YYREEE, per germline (reference sequence). V lost 4 bases to trimming and J lost 5 bases, with 21 bases between them. The CDR3 extends over 16 amino acids. The DNA for the CDR3 is TGTGCCAGCAGCGGGGGGCCCATCAAGGGGGGTACTGAAGCTTTCTTT. Its protein product is CASSGGPIKGGTEAFF.

This rearrangement joins TRBV19 to TRBJ1-2; no definite D call. Germline lookup yields CDR1 LNHDA and CDR2 SQIVND (reference sequence). CDR3 length: 14 residues. V lost 6 bases and J lost 3, with 14 bases in between. Here the CDR3 reads CASSMTGRDYGYTF. In DNA form, the CDR3 reads TGTGCCAGTAGCATGACCGGGAGGGACTATGGCTACACCTTC.

The CDR3 is CASTSAGQGILKDYNEQFF. The CDR3 DNA follows: TGTGCCAGCACCTCGGCGGGACAGGGAATCTTAAAAGACTACAATGAGCAGTTCTTC. V usage is TRBV21-1 and J usage is TRBJ2-1; the DNA was not used to check the table's D call, TRBD1. TRBV21-1 counts as a pseudogene. The CDR3 is 19 amino acids.

This rearrangement joins TRBV7-9 to TRBJ2-3; D gene uncertain. The CDR3 sequence is 14 residues long. Trimming cost V 3 bases and J 4 bases, with 11 bases left between them. Germline CDR1 and CDR2: SEHNR and FQNEAQ (reference sequence). CDR3 nucleotide sequence: TGTGCCAGCAGCTTCGACTCGGGCGCAGATACGCAGTATTTT. Its translation: CASSFDSGADTQYF.

The chain's CDR3 is CASSVAWGSSYEQYF. The CDR3 nucleotides are TGTGCCAGCAGTGTCGCGTGGGGCTCTTCCTACGAGCAGTACTTC. J is TRBJ2-7 and V is TRBV2, with a possible D match to TRBD1 (5 bases). Trimming removed 4 bases from V and 1 base from J, with 14 bases in between. CDR1 is SNHLY, CDR2 FYNNEI, per germline. CDR3 length: 15 amino acids.

The chain has TRBV7-9 and TRBJ2-4; TRBD1 or TRBD2 may be the D gene (5 bases each). The V and J ends lost 0 bases and 8 bases respectively, with 14 bases between them. CDR1 and CDR2 (germline): SEHNR, FQNEAQ (reference sequence). There are 15 residues in the CDR3. CDR3 in amino acids: CASSLASVRGDIQYF. CDR3 nucleotides: TGTGCCAGCAGCTTAGCCTCAGTCAGAGGGGACATTCAGTACTTC. Full variable domain (missing parts from reference TRBV7-9 and TRBJ2-4): DTGVSQNPRHKITKRGQNVTFRCDPISEHNRLYWYRQTLGQGPEFLTYFQNEAQLEKSRLLSDRFSAERPKGSFSTLEIQRTEQGDSAMYLCASSLASVRGDIQYFGAGTRLSVL.

V gene TRBV9 combines with J gene TRBJ2-1; D is undetermined. This CDR3 comprises 14 residues. V was cut by 0 bases and J by 9 bases, with 13 bases left in between. The germline gives CDR1 SGDLS, CDR2 YYNGEE. The chain's CDR3 is CASSVGQWVGEQFF. In DNA, the CDR3 is TGTGCCAGCAGCGTAGGCCAATGGGTCGGTGAGCAGTTCTTC.

CDR3 sequence: CASSLGRLDTQYF. CDR3 in DNA: TGTGCCAGCAGCTTAGGTCGTCTAGATACGCAGTATTTT. The V call is TRBV11-3, the J call TRBJ2-3; D is uncertain. V was cut by 1 base and J by 5 bases, with 7 bases left in between. CDR1 is SGHNT and CDR2 is YENEEA in the germline V gene. The CDR3 is 13 residues long.

The CDR3 spells CASSPTGIGTGELFF. DNA of the CDR3: TGTGCCAGCAGCCCTACGGGGATCGGCACCGGGGAGCTGTTTTTT. V gene TRBV11-2 combines with J gene TRBJ2-2; TRBD2 might be the D (5 bases). Trimming removed 5 bases at V and 4 bases at J, with 14 bases between. The CDR3 covers 15 residues. Germline CDR1 is SGHAT and CDR2 is FQNNGV.

Written as DNA, the CDR3 is TGTGCCAGCAGCTTCTTTTACGAGCAGTACTTC. Translating it yields CASSFFYEQYF. This sequence joins TRBV7-2 and TRBJ2-7, with no clear D. The V end lost 3 bases, the J end lost 4 bases, and 4 bases lay between the germline ends. The CDR3 runs 11 residues. Germline V gene lookup returns CDR1 SGHTA and CDR2 FQGNSA.

The J gene is TRBJ1-2, the V gene TRBV6-5, with a weak D call TRBD1 (5 bases). The CDR3 length is 16 residues. The V gene lost 2 bases and the J gene lost 0 bases, with 13 bases spanning the gap. Germline CDR1 is MNHEY and CDR2 is SVGAGI. The CDR3 DNA sequence: TGTGCCAGCAGTTACCTTTGGGGCAGCCCTAACTATGGCTACACCTTC. Translating it yields CASSYLWGSPNYGYTF.

The chain recombines TRBV7-9 with TRBJ2-3; TRBD1 matches 11 bases. Germline CDR1 and CDR2: SEHNR and FQNEAQ (reference sequence). The CDR3 sequence is 17 residues long. V shed 2 bases and J 4 bases; nucleotides not matched to a gene: 8. Here the CDR3 reads CASSLLGQGAHSDTQYF. For the CDR3, the DNA is TGTGCCAGCAGCTTATTAGGACAGGGGGCGCATTCAGATACGCAGTATTTT.

The V call is TRBV18, the J call TRBJ1-2; maybe TRBD1 (6 bases). Trimming removed 4 bases at V and 6 bases at J, with 12 bases between. The germline V gene encodes CDR1 KGHSH and CDR2 LQKENI. This CDR3 has 13 amino acids. The CDR3 nucleotides are TGTGCCAGCTCACAGGGACATCGGGATGGCTACACCTTC. This codes for CASSQGHRDGYTF.

This CDR3 reads CASGGRQASFYGYTF. The CDR3 coding sequence is TGTGCCAGCGGCGGGAGACAGGCTTCCTTCTATGGCTACACCTTC. The chain links TRBV25-1 to TRBJ1-2, with D perhaps TRBD1 (6 bases). From germline, CDR1 is MGHDK and CDR2 SYGVNS. Deletions cut 8 bases from V and 4 bases from J, with 20 bases between. The CDR3 has 15 residues.

This clone was observed once. The chain carries TRBV30 and TRBJ2-7; 10 nucleotides align to TRBD1. The CDR3 has 13 amino acids. Germline CDR1 GTSNPN, CDR2 SVGIG (reference sequence). The J segment lost 5 bases and the V segment lost 3 bases, leaving 4 bases of the junction unmatched. The CDR3 DNA follows: TGTGCCTGGAGACCGACAGGGGGCAACGAGCAGTACTTC. It translates to CAWRPTGGNEQYF.

The chain employs TRBV2 and TRBJ2-2, with 10 bases lining up with TRBD1. CDR3 length equals 15 residues. Germline V CDR1 and CDR2: SNHLY, FYNNEI. The ends lost 8 bases at V and 4 bases at J; junction bases unmatched: 7. CDR3 sequence: CASGPGQGGTGELFF. Here the CDR3 DNA reads TGTGCCAGCGGACCCGGACAGGGGGGCACCGGGGAGCTGTTTTTT. The full variable domain, with the rest looked up from reference TRBV2 and TRBJ2-2, is EPEVTQTPSHQVTQMGQEVILRCVPISNHLYFYWYRQILGQKVEFLVSFYNNEISEKSEIFDDQFSVERPDGSNFTLKIRSTKLEDSAMYFCASGPGQGGTGELFFGEGSRLTVL.

V usage is TRBV5-5 and J usage is TRBJ2-1; TRBD2 matches at 10 bases. J lost 15 bases, V lost 1 base, and 10 bases had no gene match. Germline CDR1 reads SGHKS; CDR2 reads YYEKEE (reference sequence). CDR3 size: 14 residues. Written as DNA, the CDR3 is TGTGCCAGCAGCTTGATCGGACTAGCGGTCGTTGGGTTCTTC. Translation: CASSLIGLAVVGFF.

V is TRBV28 and J is TRBJ2-7; TRBD1 is a possible D gene (6 bases). V gave up 6 bases and J gave up 5 bases, with 11 bases separating them. CDR1 MDHEN and CDR2 SYDVKM come from the germline V gene. This CDR3 has 12 residues. Here the CDR3 reads CASRAQGHEQYF. CDR3 nucleotides: TGTGCCAGCAGGGCACAGGGCCACGAGCAGTACTTC.

The gene calls are TRBV5-1 and TRBJ2-3, with TRBD1 matching over 8 bases. V was pared by 6 bases and J by 4 bases, with 7 bases of the junction left unmatched. The CDR3 is 14 residues long. Per the germline V gene, CDR1 is SGHRS and CDR2 is YFSETQ. CDR3 nucleotides: TGCGCCAGCACCACCGGACAGGGCTCAGATACGCAGTATTTT. Translating gives CASTTGQGSDTQYF.

V and J are TRBV19 and TRBJ1-2; D gene uncertain. The CDR3 covers 13 residues. Trimming took 3 bases from V and 4 from J, leaving 9 bases between them. Germline V gene sequence: CDR1 LNHDA, CDR2 SQIVND (reference sequence). The CDR3 here is CASSMRGIYGYTF. The CDR3, as DNA: TGTGCCAGTAGTATGAGAGGGATCTATGGCTACACCTTC.

This chain joins TRBV7-3 and TRBJ2-7; 9 nucleotides match TRBD2. This CDR3 contains 13 residues. Germline loops: CDR1 SGHTA, CDR2 FQGTGA. V was pared by 4 bases and J by 9 bases, with 7 bases of the junction left unmatched. The CDR3 DNA sequence: TGTGCCAGCAGCTCTACTAGTAGCGGGAGGCAGTACTTC. Protein: CASSSTSSGRQYF.